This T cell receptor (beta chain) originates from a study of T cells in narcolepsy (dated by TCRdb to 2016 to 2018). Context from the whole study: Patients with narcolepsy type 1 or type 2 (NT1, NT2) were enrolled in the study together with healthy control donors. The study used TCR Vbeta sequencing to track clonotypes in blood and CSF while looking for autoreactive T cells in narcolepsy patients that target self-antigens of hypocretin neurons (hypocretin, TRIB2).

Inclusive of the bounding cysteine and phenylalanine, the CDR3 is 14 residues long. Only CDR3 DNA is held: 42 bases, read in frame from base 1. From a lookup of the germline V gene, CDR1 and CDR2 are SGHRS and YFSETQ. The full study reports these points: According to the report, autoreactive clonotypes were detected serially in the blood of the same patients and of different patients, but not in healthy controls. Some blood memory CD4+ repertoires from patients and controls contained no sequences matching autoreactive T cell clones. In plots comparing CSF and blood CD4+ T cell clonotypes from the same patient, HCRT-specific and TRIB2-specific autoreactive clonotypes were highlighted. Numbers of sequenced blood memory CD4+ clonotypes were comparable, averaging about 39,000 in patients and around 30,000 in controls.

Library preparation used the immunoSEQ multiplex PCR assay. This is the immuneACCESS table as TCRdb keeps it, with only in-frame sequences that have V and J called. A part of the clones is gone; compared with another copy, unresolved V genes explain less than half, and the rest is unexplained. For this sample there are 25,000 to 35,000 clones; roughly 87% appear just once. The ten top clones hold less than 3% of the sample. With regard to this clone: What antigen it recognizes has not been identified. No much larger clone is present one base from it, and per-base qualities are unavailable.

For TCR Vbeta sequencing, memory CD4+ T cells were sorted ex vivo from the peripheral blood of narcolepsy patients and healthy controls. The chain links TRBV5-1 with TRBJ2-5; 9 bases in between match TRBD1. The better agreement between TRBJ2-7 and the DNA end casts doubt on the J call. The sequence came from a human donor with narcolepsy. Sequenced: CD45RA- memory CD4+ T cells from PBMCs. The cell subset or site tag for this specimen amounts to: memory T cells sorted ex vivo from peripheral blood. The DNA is TGCGCCAGCAGCGTAACGGGACAGGGCTACGAGCAGTACTTC. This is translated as CASSVTGQGYEQYF.